This TCR beta chain appears in the sequencing data of a study of tumor-infiltrating lymphocytes in primary liver carcinoma. A primer matching the constant region was used to make TCR beta cDNA from approximately 0.45 ug of total RNA. Researchers made the TCR beta libraries by running three nested multiplex PCR rounds with slightly modified ARM-PCR. The two initial PCR rounds, nine to eleven cycles each, used TRBV1-TRBV30 forward and C-beta reverse primers. TCRdb called the multiplex PCR reads again in MiXCR, with one record for every CDR3 protein. The profile covers fewer than 250,000 distinct CDR3 sequences, with roughly 80% appearing a single time and approximately 18% taken by the ten largest. Deletions cut 8 bases from V and 1 base from J, with 20 bases between. The CDR3 spans 16 residues. Germline V CDR1 and CDR2: MNHEY, SVGEGT. Between roughly 20 and 33 mg of unsorted bulk tissue served as the source from which RNA and DNA were co-extracted.

The chain combines TRBV6-2 or TRBV6-3 with TRBJ1-2, with a tentative D call TRBD1 (5 bases). The TCR sequence derives from a man aged 35-49 years with primary liver carcinoma and hepatitis B virus infection. The source material was tumor tissue from primary liver carcinoma. The CDR3 coding sequence is TGTGCCAGCTGGGGAAGTGAACAGGACGTTAACTATGGCTACACCTTC. It encodes CASWGSEQDVNYGYTF.